The source of this T cell receptor (beta chain) is a study of cytomegalovirus exposure and HLA in healthy donors. Study-level background: HLA-typed donors were the source of about 85 million unique TCRs held in an early data release.

Study conclusions and caveats: The analysis excluded some indistinguishable V segments, including TRBV6-2 and TRBV6-3. For TCR beta chains, V- and J-gene trimming was later linked to a missense DCLRE1C variant. Analysis was performed later, and it showed HLA-associated TCR beta chains to be more clonally expanded than equally common others.

As regards this clone: The antigen is not known.

The ends lost 0 bases at V and 4 bases at J; junction bases unmatched: 6. Germline V gene lookup returns CDR1 SGDLS and CDR2 YYNGEE. This CDR3 has 15 amino acids. 13 Jbeta primers and 60 Vbeta primers were used for the PCR. Measured with immunoSEQ multiplex PCR; TCRdb has only the in-frame clones, and not every one. The sample contains around 150,000 clones, around 80% of which appear only once. This TCR was recovered from a woman aged 40 to 50 in good health and CMV-seropositive. The chain has TRBV9 and TRBJ2-7; 8 nucleotides line up with TRBD1. Material for sequencing was PBMCs. The CDR3 is CASSVGTGSPYEQYF. CDR3 in DNA: TGTGCCAGCAGCGTAGGGACAGGGTCTCCTTACGAGCAGTACTTC.